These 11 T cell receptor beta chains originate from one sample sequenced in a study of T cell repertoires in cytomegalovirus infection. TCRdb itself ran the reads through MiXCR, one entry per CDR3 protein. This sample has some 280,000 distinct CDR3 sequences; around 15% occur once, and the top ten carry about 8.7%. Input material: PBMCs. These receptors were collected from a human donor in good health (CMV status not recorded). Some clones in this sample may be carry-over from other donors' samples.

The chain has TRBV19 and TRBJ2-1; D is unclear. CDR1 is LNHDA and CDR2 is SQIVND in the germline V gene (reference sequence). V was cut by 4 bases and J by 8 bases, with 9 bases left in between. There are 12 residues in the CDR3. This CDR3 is CASSTRFDEQFF. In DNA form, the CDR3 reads TGTGCCAGTAGTACCCGGTTCGATGAGCAGTTCTTC.

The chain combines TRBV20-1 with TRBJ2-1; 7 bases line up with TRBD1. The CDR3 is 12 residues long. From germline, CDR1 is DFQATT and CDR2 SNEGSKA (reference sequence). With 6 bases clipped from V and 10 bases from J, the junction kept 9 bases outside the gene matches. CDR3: CSAPRTGQEQFF. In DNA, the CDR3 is TGCAGTGCCCCGAGGACAGGCCAGGAGCAGTTCTTC.

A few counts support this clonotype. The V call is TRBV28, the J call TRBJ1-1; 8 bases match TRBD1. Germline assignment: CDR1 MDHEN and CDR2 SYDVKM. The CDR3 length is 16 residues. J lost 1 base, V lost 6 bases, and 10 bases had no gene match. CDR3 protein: CASRVIRTGWNTEAFF. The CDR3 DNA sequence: TGTGCCAGCAGGGTGATTCGGACAGGGTGGAACACTGAAGCTTTCTTT.

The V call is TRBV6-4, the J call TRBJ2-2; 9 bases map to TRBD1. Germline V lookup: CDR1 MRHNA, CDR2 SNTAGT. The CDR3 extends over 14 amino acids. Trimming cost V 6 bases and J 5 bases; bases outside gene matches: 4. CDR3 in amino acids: CASSRTGETGELFF. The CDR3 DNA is TGTGCCAGCAGCCGGACAGGGGAGACCGGGGAGCTGTTTTTT.

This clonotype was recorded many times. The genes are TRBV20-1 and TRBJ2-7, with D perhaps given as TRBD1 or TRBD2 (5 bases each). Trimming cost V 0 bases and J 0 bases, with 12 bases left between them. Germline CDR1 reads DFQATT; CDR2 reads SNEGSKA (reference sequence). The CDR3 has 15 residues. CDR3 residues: CSARDPGPSSYEQYF. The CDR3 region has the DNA TGCAGTGCTAGAGATCCGGGACCAAGCTCCTACGAGCAGTACTTC.

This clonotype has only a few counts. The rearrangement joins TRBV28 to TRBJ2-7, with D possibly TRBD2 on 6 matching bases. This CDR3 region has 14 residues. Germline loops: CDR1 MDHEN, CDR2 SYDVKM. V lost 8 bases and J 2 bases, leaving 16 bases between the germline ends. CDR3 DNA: TGTGCCAGCGGAATGGGGGGTCGGACCTACGAGCAGTACTTC. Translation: CASGMGGRTYEQYF.

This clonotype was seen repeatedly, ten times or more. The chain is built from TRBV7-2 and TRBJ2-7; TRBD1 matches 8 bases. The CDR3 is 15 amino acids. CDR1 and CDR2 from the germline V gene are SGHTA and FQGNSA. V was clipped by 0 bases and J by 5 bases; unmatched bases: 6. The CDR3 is CASSLAGTGTHEQYF. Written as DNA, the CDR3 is TGTGCCAGCAGCTTAGCTGGGACAGGTACTCACGAGCAGTACTTC.

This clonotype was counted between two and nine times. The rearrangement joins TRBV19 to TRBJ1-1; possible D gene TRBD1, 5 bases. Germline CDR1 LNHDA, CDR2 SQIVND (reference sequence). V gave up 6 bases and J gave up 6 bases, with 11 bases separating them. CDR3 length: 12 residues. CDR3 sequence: CASRHDSPEAFF. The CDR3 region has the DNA TGTGCCAGTAGACATGACAGCCCTGAAGCTTTCTTT.

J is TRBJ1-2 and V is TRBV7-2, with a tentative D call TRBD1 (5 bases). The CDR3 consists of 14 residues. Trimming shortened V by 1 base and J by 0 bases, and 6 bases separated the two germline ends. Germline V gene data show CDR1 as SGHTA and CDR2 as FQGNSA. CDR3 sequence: CASSLEQANYGYTF. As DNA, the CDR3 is TGTGCCAGCAGCTTAGAACAGGCTAACTATGGCTACACCTTC. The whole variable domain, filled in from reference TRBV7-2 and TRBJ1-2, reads GAGVSQSPSNKVTEKGKDVELRCDPISGHTALYWYRQSLGQGLEFLIYFQGNSAPDKSGLPSDRFSAERTGGSVSTLTIQRTQQEDSAVYLCASSLEQANYGYTFGSGTRLTVV.

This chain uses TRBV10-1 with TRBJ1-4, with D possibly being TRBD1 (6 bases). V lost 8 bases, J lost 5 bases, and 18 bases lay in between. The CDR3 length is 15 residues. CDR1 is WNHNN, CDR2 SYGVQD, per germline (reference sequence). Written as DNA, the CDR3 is TGCGCCAGCGGCGGCAGACAGGTCTTGAATGAAAAACTGTTTTTT. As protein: CASGGRQVLNEKLFF.

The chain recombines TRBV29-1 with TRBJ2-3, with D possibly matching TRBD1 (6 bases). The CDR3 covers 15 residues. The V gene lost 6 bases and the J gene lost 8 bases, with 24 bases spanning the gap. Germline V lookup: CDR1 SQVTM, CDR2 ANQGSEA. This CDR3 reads CSVQQTGPSGSTQYF. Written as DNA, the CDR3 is TGCAGCGTGCAGCAGACAGGACCCAGTGGGAGTACGCAGTATTTT.